The 16 T cell receptor beta chains in this list originate from one sample, sequenced in a study of cytomegalovirus exposure and HLA in healthy donors. Primers: 60 Vbeta forward and 13 Jbeta reverse. This table comes from immunoSEQ multiplex PCR, and its TCRdb copy is limited to in-frame clones, with some not included. The sample comprises 150,000 or so clones, around three quarters of which are singletons, and approximately 1% rests with the top ten. The sequenced material came from PBMCs. These receptors all stem from a woman aged 35 to 49 in good health and CMV-seronegative.

The rearrangement uses TRBV2 and TRBJ2-3, with 7 bases that match TRBD1. Trimming at V came to 7 bases and at J to 2 bases, leaving 6 bases not matched to a gene. The CDR3 sequence is 14 residues long. Looked up from germline, CDR1 is SNHLY and CDR2 is FYNNEI. Written as DNA, the CDR3 is TGTGCCAGCAACCGGGACAGTTCCACAGATACGCAGTATTTT. As protein: CASNRDSSTDTQYF.

The chain recombines TRBV7-2 with TRBJ2-5, with D possibly matching TRBD2 (5 bases). This CDR3 spans 14 amino acids. Trimming left V 4 bases short and J 2 bases short, with 11 bases between. CDR1 and CDR2 from the germline V gene are SGHTA and FQGNSA. CDR3 sequence: CASSSTGIQETQYF. The CDR3 nucleotides are TGTGCCAGCAGCTCAACCGGGATTCAAGAGACCCAGTACTTC.

This chain uses TRBV19 with TRBJ2-5; D is possibly TRBD1 (7 bases). CDR3 length: 15 residues. Germline CDR1 LNHDA, CDR2 SQIVND (reference sequence). Trimming left V 4 bases short and J 0 bases short, with 12 bases between. CDR3 in amino acids: CASSKGGGNQETQYF. Written as DNA, the CDR3 is TGTGCCAGTAGTAAAGGGGGCGGGAACCAAGAGACCCAGTACTTC. Full variable domain (remainder filled in from reference TRBV19 and TRBJ2-5): DGGITQSPKYLFRKEGQNVTLSCEQNLNHDAMYWYRQDPGQGLRLIYYSQIVNDFQKGDIAEGYSVSREKKESFPLTVTSAQKNPTAFYLCASSKGGGNQETQYFGPGTRLLVL.

The chain carries TRBV30 and TRBJ1-1; a possible D gene is TRBD1 (6 bases). The V gene's germline CDR1 is GTSNPN and CDR2 SVGIG (reference sequence). The CDR3 spans 13 residues. Trimming cost V 5 bases and J 1 base, with 11 bases left between them. CDR3 amino acids: CAWAQTGNTEAFF. DNA of the CDR3: TGTGCCTGGGCCCAGACAGGGAACACTGAAGCTTTCTTT. The complete variable domain, with remaining parts taken from reference TRBV30 and TRBJ1-1, reads SQTIHQWPATLVQPVGSPLSLECTVEGTSNPNLYWYRQAAGRGLQLLFYSVGIGQISSEVPQNLSASRPQDRQFILSSKKLLLSDSGFYLCAWAQTGNTEAFFGQGTRLTVV.

The table lists this clone with a count of one. The CDR3 loop is CASSLGAGAMEKLFF. The CDR3 bases are TGTGCCAGCAGCTTAGGTGCAGGTGCTATGGAAAAACTGTTTTTT. The V call is TRBV11-2, the J call TRBJ1-4; D uncertain. Trimming took off 1 base at V and 8 bases at J, with 14 bases between the two ends. The length of the CDR3 is 15 residues. Looked up from germline, CDR1 is SGHAT and CDR2 is FQNNGV.

This chain joins TRBV6-5 and TRBJ1-1; D remains unclear. The CDR3 is 15 residues long. Germline CDR1 reads MNHEY; CDR2 reads SVGAGI. Trimming shortened V by 7 bases and J by 4 bases, and 19 bases separated the two germline ends. This CDR3 is CASTSSVTSATEAFF. The CDR3 region has the DNA TGTGCCAGCACCTCGTCGGTAACTTCTGCCACTGAAGCTTTCTTT.

V and J are TRBV7-3 and TRBJ1-1; D unresolved. The CDR3 runs to 13 residues. Trimming removed 5 bases from V and 6 bases from J, with 13 bases in between. Germline loops: CDR1 SGHTA, CDR2 FQGTGA. The CDR3 nucleotides are TGTGCCAGCAGCCCAGTGTCTGGCCCTGAAGCTTTCTTT. This codes for CASSPVSGPEAFF.

As regards this clone: Additional DNA sequences in this sample encode the identical CDR3. The chain links TRBV6-5 to TRBJ1-1, with D maybe TRBD1 (6 bases). In germline, CDR1 is MNHEY, CDR2 SVGAGI. The CDR3 covers 13 residues. Trimming took 5 bases from V and 1 from J, leaving 8 bases between them. CDR3 sequence reads: CASSRTENTEAFF. DNA for the CDR3: TGTGCCAGCAGTAGGACAGAGAACACTGAAGCTTTCTTT.

CDR3 in DNA: TGTGCCAGCAGCCTCGGGGTGGACAGGGAAGCTTTCTTT. Translating gives CASSLGVDREAFF. The gene calls are TRBV7-2 and TRBJ1-1; the match to TRBD1 covers 7 bases. CDR3 length: 13 residues. Germline loops: CDR1 SGHTA, CDR2 FQGNSA. V lost 5 bases to trimming and J lost 8 bases; unmatched junction nucleotides: 8. The variable domain in full, completed from reference TRBV7-2 and TRBJ1-1, reads GAGVSQSPSNKVTEKGKDVELRCDPISGHTALYWYRQSLGQGLEFLIYFQGNSAPDKSGLPSDRFSAERTGGSVSTLTIQRTQQEDSAVYLCASSLGVDREAFFGQGTRLTVV.

This clone was observed a few times. The chain joins TRBV7-2 to TRBJ2-1; 10 positions agree with TRBD1. Losses at the gene ends were 5 bases for V and 3 bases for J; bases not matched to a gene: 13. Germline lookup yields CDR1 SGHTA and CDR2 FQGNSA. The CDR3 has 18 residues. Written as DNA, the CDR3 is TGTGCCAGCAGCCCGCGTTCCCTCGGGACAGGGGTCTACAATGAGCAGTTCTTC. Its translation is CASSPRSLGTGVYNEQFF. Drawing the rest from reference TRBV7-2 and TRBJ2-1, the complete variable domain is GAGVSQSPSNKVTEKGKDVELRCDPISGHTALYWYRQSLGQGLEFLIYFQGNSAPDKSGLPSDRFSAERTGGSVSTLTIQRTQQEDSAVYLCASSPRSLGTGVYNEQFFGPGTRLTVL.

The gene calls are TRBV9 and TRBJ2-1; TRBD1 matches 7 bases. Germline V gene data show CDR1 as SGDLS and CDR2 as YYNGEE. V gave up 4 bases and J gave up 8 bases; unmatched junction bases: 9. CDR3 length: 14 residues. CDR3 amino acids: CASSPRQGLHEQFF. CDR3 sequence (DNA): TGTGCCAGCAGCCCCCGACAGGGTTTACATGAGCAGTTCTTC.

The chain employs TRBV21-1 and TRBJ2-4; TRBD2, as called in the table, went unchecked against the DNA. TRBV21-1 is assigned pseudogene status. The CDR3 has 15 residues. The CDR3 DNA follows: TGTGCCAGCAGCAAAGGGGAGGAAACCAAAAACATTCAGTACTTC. Translation gives CASSKGEETKNIQYF.

This chain uses TRBV27 with TRBJ1-2; weak D call: TRBD1 (5 bases). V lost 6 bases to trimming and J lost 2 bases, with 19 bases between them. The CDR3 length is 16 residues. Germline V gives CDR1 MNHEY, CDR2 SMNVEV (reference sequence). The CDR3 is CASRRAGDEGNYGYTF. The CDR3 DNA reads as TGTGCCAGCAGGAGGGCGGGGGATGAGGGAAACTATGGCTACACCTTC.

The rearrangement uses TRBV7-2 and TRBJ2-3; 13 bases are shared with TRBD2. The germline CDR1 and CDR2 sequences are SGHTA and FQGNSA. There are 18 residues in the CDR3. Trimming at V came to 1 base and at J to 2 bases, leaving 6 bases not matched to a gene. The CDR3 loop is CASSLGLAGGDNTDTQYF. Written as DNA, the CDR3 is TGTGCCAGCAGCTTAGGACTAGCGGGAGGTGACAACACAGATACGCAGTATTTT.

The table lists this clone with a count of one. The chain couples TRBV5-1 to TRBJ1-3, with D possibly matching TRBD1 (5 bases). Trimming stripped 1 base from V and 3 bases from J, with 17 bases between. Germline CDR1 SGHRS, CDR2 YFSETQ. The CDR3 sequence is 17 residues long. This CDR3 reads CASSLTFLGQSGNTIYF. The CDR3 DNA reads as TGCGCCAGCAGCTTGACCTTCTTGGGGCAAAGTGGAAACACCATATATTTT.

The rearrangement uses TRBV28 and TRBJ2-7, with 16 nucleotides matching TRBD2. CDR3 length: 18 residues. Germline V CDR1 and CDR2: MDHEN, SYDVKM. V gave up 6 bases and J gave up 6 bases; unmatched junction bases: 14. This chain's CDR3 is CASRESSGTSGRAGEQYF. For the CDR3, the DNA is TGTGCCAGCAGAGAAAGCTCCGGGACTAGCGGGAGGGCCGGCGAGCAGTACTTC.